The rows below give T cell receptor beta chains drawn from one sample of a study of T cells in Graves' hyperthyroidism and ophthalmopathy. A single record per CDR3 protein comes from TCRdb applying MiXCR to the multiplex PCR reads. The data show some 510,000 distinct CDR3 sequences, less than 25% seen once. The sequencing sample was made of blood. These receptors were taken from a man aged 18 to 29 with Graves' hyperthyroidism. Each CDR3 is given with its conserved first and last residue. A D gene is named only where the DNA matches it firmly. Size values are once, few and many counts, or a class for expanded clones, and some rows have none.

CDR3nt	CDR3aa	j_gene	d_gene	abundance	v_gene
TGCGCCAGCAGCCAAGTGGCGGCTAGTGGAAACACCATATATTTT	CASSQVAASGNTIYF	TRBJ1-3	NA	NA	TRBV4-1
TGTGCCAGCAGGAGGCTAGCCAAAAACATTCAGTACTTC	CASRRLAKNIQYF	TRBJ2-4	NA	few	TRBV13
TGTGCCAGCAGTTTTACAGGGGTCAACACTGAAGCTTTCTTT	CASSFTGVNTEAFF	TRBJ1-1	TRBD1	many	TRBV6-2/TRBV6-3
TGTGCCAGCATCAACAGGGGAGAGGCCACTGAAGCTTTCTTT	CASINRGEATEAFF	TRBJ1-1	TRBD1	once	TRBV6-1
TGTGCCAGCAGTTCCCTGGGGCCAAACTACGAGCAGTACTTC	CASSSLGPNYEQYF	TRBJ2-7	NA	many	TRBV12-3/TRBV12-4
TGTGCCAGCAGCCAATATAAAGGTCGCCAAGAGACCCAGTACTTC	CASSQYKGRQETQYF	TRBJ2-5	NA	NA	TRBV14
TGCAGCGTGTTGGGAACGCTAGGCCGGCCCTACGAGCAGTACTTC	CSVLGTLGRPYEQYF	TRBJ2-7	NA	many	TRBV29-1
TGTGCCAGCAGCCCCTTTGACCGGCCCCAGCATTTT	CASSPFDRPQHF	TRBJ1-5	NA	many	TRBV7-2
TGTGCCGCTAGGGGTTTGGACGAGCAGTACTTC	CAARGLDEQYF	TRBJ2-7	NA	NA	TRBV6-1
TGTGCCAGCAGTTACGACAGGGGATCCCACGAGCAGTACTTC	CASSYDRGSHEQYF	TRBJ2-7	TRBD1	many	TRBV6-5
TGTGCCAGCAGCTCGTGGGTCAGGGGCTACACCTTC	CASSSWVRGYTF	TRBJ1-2	NA	few	TRBV7-2
TGCGCCAGCAGCTTGGCCGGGAGCCCTGAAGCTTTCTTT	CASSLAGSPEAFF	TRBJ1-1	NA	few	TRBV5-1
TGTGCCGGAACTGACGGAAGGAACACTGAAGCTTTCTTT	CAGTDGRNTEAFF	TRBJ1-1	NA	many	TRBV30
TGTGCCAGCAGTCCCCGGGACAGGGTGTCTGAAGCTTTCTTT	CASSPRDRVSEAFF	TRBJ1-1	TRBD1	few	TRBV25-1
TGCGCCAGCAGCTTGGCTGCGACTAGCACAGATACGCAGTATTTT	CASSLAATSTDTQYF	TRBJ2-3	NA	NA	TRBV5-1
TGTGCCAGCAGTTACTCGAAGTCAGGGAGCTATGGCTACACCTTC	CASSYSKSGSYGYTF	TRBJ1-2	NA	NA	TRBV6-5
TGTGCCAGCAGCGCCGCTAGCGGGGGTCCCTACGAGCAGTACTTC	CASSAASGGPYEQYF	TRBJ2-7	TRBD2	few	TRBV9
TGCAGTGCTAGGATTCCGGGATCGAACACTGAAGCTTTCTTT	CSARIPGSNTEAFF	TRBJ1-1	NA	many	TRBV20-1
TGTGCCACCAGTGATTTTGGGTCCAACTATGGCTACACCTTC	CATSDFGSNYGYTF	TRBJ1-2	NA	many	TRBV24-1
TGTGCCAGCAGTTTGGCGGGTATAGGCGAGACCCAGTACTTC	CASSLAGIGETQYF	TRBJ2-5	NA	many	TRBV27
TGTGCCAGCAGCTTAGATCTGGGCTACGAGCAGTACTTC	CASSLDLGYEQYF	TRBJ2-7	NA	NA	TRBV11-2
TGTGCCAGCAGCGGGGAGCCTTCCTACGAGCAGTACTTC	CASSGEPSYEQYF	TRBJ2-7	NA	many	TRBV7-8
TGTGCCAGCAGTCCTAACAGGGGGGAAAACATTCAGTACTTC	CASSPNRGENIQYF	TRBJ2-4	TRBD1	many	TRBV27
TGTGCCAGCAGTTTGAGGGGATACACCGGGGAGCTGTTTTTT	CASSLRGYTGELFF	TRBJ2-2	NA	many	TRBV12-3/TRBV12-4
TGTGCCAGCAGTTACCTCCGACAGGACGCTGGCTACACCTTC	CASSYLRQDAGYTF	TRBJ1-2	NA	NA	TRBV6-5
TGTGCCAGCAGCCCCCATGGATCACCCCTCCACTTT	CASSPHGSPLHF	TRBJ1-6	NA	many	TRBV7-2
TGTGCCAGCAGTATAAGCTACCTAGCGGGAGGAGTGAACGAGCAGTACTTC	CASSISYLAGGVNEQYF	TRBJ2-7	TRBD2	many	TRBV12-3/TRBV12-4
TGTGCCAGCAGTTTGAATGGCCGGCATAAAGAGACCCAGTACTTC	CASSLNGRHKETQYF	TRBJ2-5	NA	many	TRBV12-3/TRBV12-4
TGTGCCAGCAGCCCGCAACCCGGGAAAACTTTTGCGGAGCAGTACTTC	CASSPQPGKTFAEQYF	TRBJ2-7	NA	few	TRBV9